A selection of T cell receptor beta chains follows, all from one sample in a study of CD8+ T cells in alopecia areata. Sequencing used immunoSEQ multiplex PCR; TCRdb keeps in-frame clones, though not all of them. This table holds over 25,000 clones, 60% to 85% found once. Sample: NKG2D-low CD8+ T cells sorted from blood. The receptor source for this set is a human donor with alopecia areata. CDR3s leave out the opening cysteine and the closing phenylalanine or tryptophan. Not all rows give a size; the values are once, few, many and, for expanded clones, a class.

CDR3 protein: ASSLRGELGGEQF
V gene: TRBV28
clone size: once
J gene: TRBJ2-1

CDR3 protein: ASSLGLGNEQF
V gene: TRBV5-1
clone size: .
J gene: TRBJ2-1

CDR3 protein: ASSELAGANNEQF
V gene: TRBV6-1
clone size: .
J gene: TRBJ2-1

CDR3 protein: ASSLWRTDTQY
V gene: TRBV27
clone size: .
J gene: TRBJ2-3

CDR3 protein: ASSSVDIMREKLF
V gene: TRBV7-9
clone size: .
J gene: TRBJ1-4

CDR3 protein: ASSQAINEQF
V gene: TRBV5-4
clone size: .
J gene: TRBJ2-1

CDR3 protein: SVVWTGEYEQY
V gene: TRBV29-1
clone size: .
J gene: TRBJ2-7

CDR3 protein: ASSLASGQGDYGYT
V gene: TRBV7-8
clone size: .
J gene: TRBJ1-2

CDR3 protein: ASSGGTGPTYEQY
V gene: TRBV27
clone size: .
J gene: TRBJ2-7

CDR3 protein: ASSKMQGAGEQY
V gene: TRBV7-2
clone size: .
J gene: TRBJ2-7

CDR3 protein: ASSHSGGLYNEQF
V gene: TRBV4-2
clone size: .
J gene: TRBJ2-1

CDR3 protein: ASSFDRVEAF
V gene: TRBV28
clone size: .
J gene: TRBJ1-1

CDR3 protein: AWSGGGYEQY
V gene: TRBV30
clone size: .
J gene: TRBJ2-7

CDR3 protein: ASSPGDSYNEQF
V gene: TRBV28
clone size: .
J gene: TRBJ2-1

CDR3 protein: ASSSGPGENNEQF
V gene: TRBV19
clone size: few
J gene: TRBJ2-1

CDR3 protein: SVDGQREHRPHPQY
V gene: TRBV29-1
clone size: .
J gene: TRBJ2-5

CDR3 protein: AWRRTGVNTGELF
V gene: TRBV30
clone size: .
J gene: TRBJ2-2

CDR3 protein: ASSDLAGGPYEQY
V gene: TRBV6-1
clone size: .
J gene: TRBJ2-7

CDR3 protein: AWIFRENSNQPQH
V gene: TRBV30
clone size: .
J gene: TRBJ1-5

CDR3 protein: ASSLTGTGAGNEQF
V gene: TRBV7-3
clone size: once
J gene: TRBJ2-1

CDR3 protein: ASSQQGGSTDTQY
V gene: TRBV7-9
clone size: .
J gene: TRBJ2-3

CDR3 protein: ASSVIGDYSYNEQF
V gene: TRBV9
clone size: .
J gene: TRBJ2-1

CDR3 protein: ASSEQVEDTQY
V gene: TRBV13
clone size: .
J gene: TRBJ2-3

CDR3 protein: ASSYGTAPYEQY
V gene: TRBV27
clone size: .
J gene: TRBJ2-7

CDR3 protein: AWSPGQNTEAF
V gene: TRBV30
clone size: .
J gene: TRBJ1-1

CDR3 protein: ASSSPSGTGYAEKLF
V gene: TRBV27
clone size: .
J gene: TRBJ1-4

CDR3 protein: ASSWRLAGGYNEQF
V gene: TRBV5-1
clone size: once
J gene: TRBJ2-1

CDR3 protein: ASSSRGTEAF
V gene: TRBV7-9
clone size: .
J gene: TRBJ1-1

CDR3 protein: SVGQGSYEQY
V gene: TRBV29-1
clone size: .
J gene: TRBJ2-7

CDR3 protein: ASSQLTGTHEQY
V gene: TRBV4-1
clone size: .
J gene: TRBJ2-7

CDR3 protein: ASSHSGSGNEQF
V gene: TRBV7-9
clone size: .
J gene: TRBJ2-1

CDR3 protein: SARTGTNTEAF
V gene: TRBV29-1
clone size: .
J gene: TRBJ1-1